This T cell receptor beta chain originates from a study of identical twins. Study-level findings and limits: The study based its conclusions on cross-sectional statistical analysis and did not follow the same donors.

This clonotype occurred many times. The antigen is undetermined. CDR1 is LNHNV and CDR2 is YYDKDF in the germline V gene (reference sequence). This CDR3 spans 14 amino acids. Trimming removed 2 bases from V and 1 base from J, with 8 bases in between. Each cDNA held unique molecular identifiers, and template switching gave it a universal primer site. TCRdb analysed the 5' RACE reads with MiXCR anew, one entry per CDR3 protein. The repertoire includes nearly 900,000 distinct CDR3 sequences, around 12% of them detected once, and around 1.6% sits in the top ten. This sample was shared with a second study, whose subject was yellow fever vaccine responses in identical twins.

This chain uses TRBV15 with TRBJ2-5; D not certain. The sample consisted of PBMCs. This TCR was recovered from a woman aged 18-29 years in good health. The CDR3 sequence is CATSRRAIQETQYF. The CDR3 coding sequence is TGTGCCACCAGCAGACGTGCCATCCAAGAGACCCAGTACTTC.